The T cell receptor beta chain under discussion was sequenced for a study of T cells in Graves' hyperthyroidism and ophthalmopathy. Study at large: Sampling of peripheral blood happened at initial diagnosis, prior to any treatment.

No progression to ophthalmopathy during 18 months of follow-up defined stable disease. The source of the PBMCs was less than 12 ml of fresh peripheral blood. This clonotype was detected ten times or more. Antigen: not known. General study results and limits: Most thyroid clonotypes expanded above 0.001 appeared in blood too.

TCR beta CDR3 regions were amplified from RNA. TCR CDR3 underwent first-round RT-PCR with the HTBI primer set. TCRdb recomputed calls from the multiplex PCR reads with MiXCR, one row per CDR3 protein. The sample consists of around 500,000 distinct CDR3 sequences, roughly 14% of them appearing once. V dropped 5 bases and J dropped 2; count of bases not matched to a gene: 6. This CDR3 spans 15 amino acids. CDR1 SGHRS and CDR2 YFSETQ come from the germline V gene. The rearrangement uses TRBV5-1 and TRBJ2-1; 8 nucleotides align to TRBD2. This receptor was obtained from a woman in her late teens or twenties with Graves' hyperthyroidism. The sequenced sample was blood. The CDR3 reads CASRSDGRAYNEQFF. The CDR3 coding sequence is TGCGCCAGCAGATCAGACGGGAGGGCCTACAATGAGCAGTTCTTC.